A selection of T cell receptor beta chains follows, all from one sample in a study of CD8 T cells in Susac syndrome. TCRdb passed the immunoSEQ multiplex PCR reads through MiXCR, listing each CDR3 protein once. The table includes fewer than 350,000 distinct CDR3 sequences, roughly 85% detected once. Input material: CD8+ T cells from PBMCs. These receptors all come from a human donor with multiple sclerosis. The CDR3 runs from the conserved cysteine through the conserved F or W. Each record gives: clone size, V gene, J gene, D gene, CDR3 DNA, CDR3 protein. A D gene is named only where the DNA matches it firmly. Part of the rows lack a size; the others show once, few, many or a class for expanded clones.

clone size: .; V gene: TRBV12-2; J gene: TRBJ2-7; D gene: .; CDR3 DNA: TGTGCAAGTCGCTTAGCTTACAGGGAAACATGCGAGCAGTACTTC; CDR3 protein: CASRLAYRETCEQYF
clone size: .; V gene: TRBV14; J gene: TRBJ1-3; D gene: .; CDR3 DNA: TGTGCCAGCAGCTCATTCGTCGCTGAAAACACCATATATTTT; CDR3 protein: CASSSFVAENTIYF
clone size: .; V gene: TRBV4-1; J gene: TRBJ2-5; D gene: TRBD2; CDR3 DNA: TGCGCCAGCAGCTTCAGACTAGCGGGAGAAGAGACCCAGTACTTC; CDR3 protein: CASSFRLAGEETQYF
clone size: .; V gene: TRBV7-9; J gene: TRBJ2-3; D gene: .; CDR3 DNA: TGTGCCAGCAGCTCAACTATTGGGGGAGATACGCAGTATTTT; CDR3 protein: CASSSTIGGDTQYF
clone size: few; V gene: TRBV30; J gene: TRBJ2-3; D gene: .; CDR3 DNA: TGTGCCTGGGGCAGGGATAGCACAGATACGCAGTATTTT; CDR3 protein: CAWGRDSTDTQYF
clone size: .; V gene: TRBV6-2/TRBV6-3; J gene: TRBJ2-2; D gene: TRBD2; CDR3 DNA: TGTGCCACCCGCCCGGGACTAGCGGGAGGGCCGCACACCGGGGAGCTGTTTTTT; CDR3 protein: CATRPGLAGGPHTGELFF
clone size: few; V gene: TRBV13; J gene: TRBJ2-7; D gene: TRBD1; CDR3 DNA: TGTGCCAGCAGCCCTGACGGGACAGTAGTAACCTACGAGCAGTACTTC; CDR3 protein: CASSPDGTVVTYEQYF
clone size: once; V gene: TRBV19; J gene: TRBJ1-1; D gene: .; CDR3 DNA: TGTGCCAGTGAGAAGACAGTAGGAGGTGAAGCTTTCTTT; CDR3 protein: CASEKTVGGEAFF
clone size: .; V gene: TRBV28; J gene: TRBJ2-1; D gene: TRBD2; CDR3 DNA: TGTGCCAGCAGTCTACTAGCGGGGCCCGCGAATGAGCAGTTCTTC; CDR3 protein: CASSLLAGPANEQFF
clone size: once; V gene: TRBV23-1; J gene: TRBJ2-5; D gene: TRBD2; CDR3 DNA: TGCGCCAGCAGTCACCCCCCGGGGGTGTGGCGGGAGGACCTACTACAAGAGACCCAGTACTTC; CDR3 protein: CASSHPPGVWREDLLQETQYF
clone size: .; V gene: TRBV5-6; J gene: TRBJ2-3; D gene: .; CDR3 DNA: TGTGCCAGCAGCCAACTCGGAGGGGGGCCCCTCACAGATACGCAGTATTTT; CDR3 protein: CASSQLGGGPLTDTQYF
clone size: .; V gene: TRBV7-3; J gene: TRBJ2-3; D gene: TRBD2; CDR3 DNA: TGTGCCAGCAGCCACGGACTAGATGCAGATACGCAGTATTTT; CDR3 protein: CASSHGLDADTQYF
clone size: .; V gene: TRBV6-2/TRBV6-3; J gene: TRBJ2-1; D gene: TRBD2; CDR3 DNA: TGTGCCAGCAGGACTAGCGGGAAGCAGTTCTTC; CDR3 protein: CASRTSGKQFF
clone size: .; V gene: TRBV25-1; J gene: TRBJ2-7; D gene: .; CDR3 DNA: TGTGCCAGCAGTGGGCTGGGACACCCCTACGAGCAGTACTTC; CDR3 protein: CASSGLGHPYEQYF
clone size: .; V gene: TRBV14; J gene: TRBJ2-1; D gene: .; CDR3 DNA: TGTGCCAGCAGCCAAGAATCCCCCATCGGGGACAATGAGCAGTTCTTC; CDR3 protein: CASSQESPIGDNEQFF
clone size: .; V gene: TRBV28; J gene: TRBJ2-3; D gene: .; CDR3 DNA: TGTGCCAGCAGTACCCTAGAAGTGAAGCCTTCCACAGATACGCAGTATTTT; CDR3 protein: CASSTLEVKPSTDTQYF
clone size: once; V gene: TRBV4-2; J gene: TRBJ2-7; D gene: TRBD1; CDR3 DNA: TGTGCCAGCAGCGTGACAGGGTCGGCCTACGAGCAGTACTTC; CDR3 protein: CASSVTGSAYEQYF
clone size: .; V gene: TRBV7-8; J gene: TRBJ1-1; D gene: TRBD1; CDR3 DNA: TGTGCCAGCAGCTTAGCCGGGACAGGGTGGGCTGACACTGAAGCTTTCTTT; CDR3 protein: CASSLAGTGWADTEAFF
clone size: .; V gene: TRBV29-1; J gene: TRBJ2-7; D gene: .; CDR3 DNA: TGCAGCGTTGAAGATCTTCAGGGCCGGACCTACGAGCAGTACTTC; CDR3 protein: CSVEDLQGRTYEQYF
clone size: .; V gene: TRBV7-2; J gene: TRBJ2-3; D gene: .; CDR3 DNA: TGTGCCAGCAGTCCTACTAGGCATAGATCAGATACGCAGTATTTT; CDR3 protein: CASSPTRHRSDTQYF
clone size: .; V gene: TRBV14; J gene: TRBJ2-5; D gene: .; CDR3 DNA: TGTGCCAGCAGCCAAGAGGGCAGGGTTAACCAGTACTTC; CDR3 protein: CASSQEGRVNQYF
clone size: .; V gene: TRBV12-3/TRBV12-4; J gene: TRBJ2-7; D gene: .; CDR3 DNA: TGTGCCAGCAGCTATCGACAGGTTTGGCCGCCCTACGAGCAGTACTTC; CDR3 protein: CASSYRQVWPPYEQYF
clone size: few; V gene: TRBV19; J gene: TRBJ2-3; D gene: .; CDR3 DNA: TGTGCCAGTAGTGAATCTGAGGGGACAGATACGCAGTATTTT; CDR3 protein: CASSESEGTDTQYF
clone size: .; V gene: TRBV5-4; J gene: TRBJ1-5; D gene: .; CDR3 DNA: TGTGCCAGCAGCTTGGGGAACGATGGCCAGCCCCAGCATTTT; CDR3 protein: CASSLGNDGQPQHF
clone size: .; V gene: TRBV2; J gene: TRBJ2-7; D gene: TRBD1; CDR3 DNA: TGTGCCAGCGACCCAAACAGGGGAAGCAAGAACGAGCAGTACTTC; CDR3 protein: CASDPNRGSKNEQYF
clone size: .; V gene: TRBV7-6; J gene: TRBJ2-2; D gene: .; CDR3 DNA: TGTGCCAGCAGCCGAGGGGGGACCGGGGAGCTGTTTTTT; CDR3 protein: CASSRGGTGELFF
clone size: .; V gene: TRBV7-9; J gene: TRBJ2-2; D gene: TRBD2; CDR3 DNA: TGTGCCAGCAGCGCGGCCCGCGGACTAGTCAGCGGGGAGCTGTTTTTT; CDR3 protein: CASSAARGLVSGELFF
clone size: .; V gene: TRBV7-9; J gene: TRBJ1-2; D gene: TRBD1; CDR3 DNA: TGTGCCAGCAGACTAGGGGACAGCGGCTACACCTTC; CDR3 protein: CASRLGDSGYTF
clone size: .; V gene: TRBV7-9; J gene: TRBJ1-1; D gene: .; CDR3 DNA: TGTGCCAACAGCTTGGCCTCGGGGGACACTGAAGCTTTCTTT; CDR3 protein: CANSLASGDTEAFF
clone size: once; V gene: TRBV2; J gene: TRBJ1-1; D gene: .; CDR3 DNA: TGTGCCACCGTATTAAAAATGAACACTGAAGCTTTCTTT; CDR3 protein: CATVLKMNTEAFF
clone size: .; V gene: TRBV6-2/TRBV6-3; J gene: TRBJ1-1; D gene: .; CDR3 DNA: TGTGCCAGCAGTCCCCTCGCGGCCAGGGCAGGCATGAACACTGAAGCTTTCTTT; CDR3 protein: CASSPLAARAGMNTEAFF
clone size: .; V gene: TRBV7-9; J gene: TRBJ2-7; D gene: .; CDR3 DNA: TGTGCCAGCAGCCGGTTAGATAGCGGTACCTACGAGCAGTACTTC; CDR3 protein: CASSRLDSGTYEQYF
clone size: .; V gene: TRBV27; J gene: TRBJ1-5; D gene: .; CDR3 DNA: TGTGCCAGCAGTTTGGTGCAGGGCGGCCATCAGCCCCAGCATTTT; CDR3 protein: CASSLVQGGHQPQHF
clone size: .; V gene: TRBV30; J gene: TRBJ1-1; D gene: TRBD1; CDR3 DNA: TGTGCCTGGAGCCCCGGGACAGGGAAGAACACTGAAGCTTTCTTT; CDR3 protein: CAWSPGTGKNTEAFF
clone size: .; V gene: TRBV6-5; J gene: TRBJ2-3; D gene: TRBD2; CDR3 DNA: TGTGCCAGCAGTTACTCTGAAGCCGCGGGAGGGCCCCTAGATACGCAGTATTTT; CDR3 protein: CASSYSEAAGGPLDTQYF
clone size: .; V gene: TRBV27; J gene: TRBJ2-1; D gene: .; CDR3 DNA: TGTGCCAGCAGTTTACGTGGGGGGAGCTCCTACAATGAGCAGTTCTTC; CDR3 protein: CASSLRGGSSYNEQFF
clone size: .; V gene: TRBV9; J gene: TRBJ2-7; D gene: .; CDR3 DNA: TGTGCCAGCGGGGGGAGCCACTCCTACGAGCAGTACTTC; CDR3 protein: CASGGSHSYEQYF
clone size: .; V gene: TRBV7-2; J gene: TRBJ2-5; D gene: TRBD2; CDR3 DNA: TGTGCCAGCAGTTTTAATATAGCGGGAGGGGAAGAGACCCAGTACTTC; CDR3 protein: CASSFNIAGGEETQYF
clone size: .; V gene: TRBV5-6; J gene: TRBJ2-7; D gene: TRBD2; CDR3 DNA: TGTGCCAGCAGCTTACCGGGACTAGCGGGAGGCGAGCAGTACTTC; CDR3 protein: CASSLPGLAGGEQYF
clone size: few; V gene: TRBV7-9; J gene: TRBJ2-1; D gene: TRBD2; CDR3 DNA: TGTGCCAGCAGCTTCCGGACTAGCTACAATGAGCAGTTCTTC; CDR3 protein: CASSFRTSYNEQFF
clone size: .; V gene: TRBV6-5; J gene: TRBJ2-1; D gene: .; CDR3 DNA: TGTGCCAGCAGTTACTCTCCGGGAATGGGCTCCTACAATGGGCAGTTCTTC; CDR3 protein: CASSYSPGMGSYNGQFF
clone size: .; V gene: TRBV6-5; J gene: TRBJ2-7; D gene: TRBD2; CDR3 DNA: TGTGCCAGCAGTCCTGATAGCGGACTAGACTACGAGCAGTACTTC; CDR3 protein: CASSPDSGLDYEQYF
clone size: .; V gene: TRBV6-5; J gene: TRBJ2-7; D gene: TRBD2; CDR3 DNA: TGTGCCAGCAGTTACTTCCCTGCAAGTAGCGGGGCAGCCTACGAGCAGTACTTC; CDR3 protein: CASSYFPASSGAAYEQYF
clone size: .; V gene: TRBV4-3; J gene: TRBJ2-7; D gene: TRBD1; CDR3 DNA: TGCGCCAGCAGCCACCTAGGACAGGGGCCTGGCGAGCAGTACTTC; CDR3 protein: CASSHLGQGPGEQYF
clone size: .; V gene: TRBV14; J gene: TRBJ2-5; D gene: .; CDR3 DNA: TGTGCCAGCAGCCAGAGAGTTAGCGGAGCCGGGGAGACCCAGTACTTC; CDR3 protein: CASSQRVSGAGETQYF
clone size: .; V gene: TRBV28; J gene: TRBJ2-7; D gene: TRBD2; CDR3 DNA: TGTGCCAGCAGTTTTCCAGCGGGAGGGCCTTTTCATCCCTACGAGCAGTACTTC; CDR3 protein: CASSFPAGGPFHPYEQYF
clone size: .; V gene: TRBV18; J gene: TRBJ2-1; D gene: .; CDR3 DNA: TGTGCCACCCCAGTCGGGGGCACCTACAATGAGCAGTTCTTC; CDR3 protein: CATPVGGTYNEQFF
clone size: .; V gene: TRBV27; J gene: TRBJ1-5; D gene: TRBD1; CDR3 DNA: TGTGCCAGCAGTTTATGGGGGACAGGGGCTTCGCAGCCCCAGCATTTT; CDR3 protein: CASSLWGTGASQPQHF
clone size: .; V gene: TRBV10-3; J gene: TRBJ2-3; D gene: TRBD2; CDR3 DNA: TGTGCCATCAGTGGGACTAGTGGCACAGATACGCAGTATTTT; CDR3 protein: CAISGTSGTDTQYF
clone size: once; V gene: TRBV20-1; J gene: TRBJ1-5; D gene: .; CDR3 DNA: TGCAGTGCTAGAGATCCGGGCAGTTATGGCAATCAGCCCCAGCATTTT; CDR3 protein: CSARDPGSYGNQPQHF
clone size: .; V gene: TRBV13; J gene: TRBJ1-2; D gene: .; CDR3 DNA: TGTGCCAGCAGCTTAGTCGCCCGGCTTGGCTACACCTTC; CDR3 protein: CASSLVARLGYTF
clone size: .; V gene: TRBV4-3; J gene: TRBJ2-7; D gene: TRBD2; CDR3 DNA: TGCGCCAGCAGCCAACTAGCGGGAGGGTATTCTCCCTACGAGCAGTACTTC; CDR3 protein: CASSQLAGGYSPYEQYF
clone size: .; V gene: TRBV6-1; J gene: TRBJ2-7; D gene: TRBD2; CDR3 DNA: TGTGCCAGCAGAGCTAGCGGAGACTACGAGCAGTACTTC; CDR3 protein: CASRASGDYEQYF
clone size: .; V gene: TRBV6-5; J gene: TRBJ1-2; D gene: TRBD1; CDR3 DNA: TGTGCCAGCAGCAACTTACCCGGGACAGCCCATGGCTACACCTTC; CDR3 protein: CASSNLPGTAHGYTF
clone size: .; V gene: TRBV7-9; J gene: TRBJ2-6; D gene: .; CDR3 DNA: TGTGCCAGCAGCTTAGGTCTAGCGCCGTACTCTGGGGCCAACGTCCTGACTTTC; CDR3 protein: CASSLGLAPYSGANVLTF